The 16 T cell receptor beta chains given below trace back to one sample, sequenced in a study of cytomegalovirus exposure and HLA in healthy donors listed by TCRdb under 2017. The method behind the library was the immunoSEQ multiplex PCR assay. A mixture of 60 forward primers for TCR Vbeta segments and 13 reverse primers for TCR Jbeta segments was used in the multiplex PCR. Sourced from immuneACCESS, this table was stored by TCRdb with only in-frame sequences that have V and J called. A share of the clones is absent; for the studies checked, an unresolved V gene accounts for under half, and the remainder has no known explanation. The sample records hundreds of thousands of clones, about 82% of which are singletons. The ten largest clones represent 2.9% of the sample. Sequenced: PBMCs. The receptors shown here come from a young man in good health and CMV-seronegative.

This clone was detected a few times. CDR3: CASSLGGLGTKYEQYF. Written as DNA, the CDR3 is TGCGCCAGCAGCTTGGGAGGACTCGGGACTAAATACGAGCAGTACTTC. The chain is built from TRBV5-1 and TRBJ2-7; TRBD2 agrees at 7 bases. Germline trimming cut 0 bases from V and 4 bases from J; bases unmatched to any gene: 10. CDR1 is SGHRS, CDR2 YFSETQ, per germline. The CDR3 has 16 residues.

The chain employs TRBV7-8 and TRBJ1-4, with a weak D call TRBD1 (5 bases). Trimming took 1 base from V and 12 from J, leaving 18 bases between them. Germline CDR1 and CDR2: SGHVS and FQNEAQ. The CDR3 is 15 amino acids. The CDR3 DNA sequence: TGTGCCAGCAGCTTAGGAGGCAGGGCTTCTGGGGAACTGTTTTTT. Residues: CASSLGGRASGELFF.

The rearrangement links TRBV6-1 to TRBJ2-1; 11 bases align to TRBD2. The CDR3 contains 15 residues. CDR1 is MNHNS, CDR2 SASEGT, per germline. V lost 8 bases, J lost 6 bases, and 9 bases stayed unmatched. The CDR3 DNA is TGTGCCAGCGTAGCGGGGGGGCGTCTCGCCAATGAGCAGTTCTTC. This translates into CASVAGGRLANEQFF.

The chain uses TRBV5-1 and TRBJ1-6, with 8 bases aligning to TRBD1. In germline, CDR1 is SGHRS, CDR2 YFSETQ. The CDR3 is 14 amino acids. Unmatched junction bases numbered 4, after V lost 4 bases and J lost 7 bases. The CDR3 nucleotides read TGCGCCAGCAGCCCTGGGACAGGAAATTCACCCCTCCACTTT. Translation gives CASSPGTGNSPLHF.

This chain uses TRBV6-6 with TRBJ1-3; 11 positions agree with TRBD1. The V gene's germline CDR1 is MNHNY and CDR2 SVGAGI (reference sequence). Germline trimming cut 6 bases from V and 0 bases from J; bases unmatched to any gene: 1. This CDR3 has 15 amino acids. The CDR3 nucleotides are TGTGCCAGCAGGGGGACAGGGGGCTCTGGAAACACCATATATTTT. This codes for CASRGTGGSGNTIYF.

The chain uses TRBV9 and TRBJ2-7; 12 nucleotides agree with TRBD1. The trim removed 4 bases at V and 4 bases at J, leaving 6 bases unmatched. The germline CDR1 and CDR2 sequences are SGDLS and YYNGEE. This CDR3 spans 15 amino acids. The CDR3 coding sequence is TGTGCCAGCAGCCCTACGGGACAGGGGGCTTACGAGCAGTACTTC. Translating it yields CASSPTGQGAYEQYF.

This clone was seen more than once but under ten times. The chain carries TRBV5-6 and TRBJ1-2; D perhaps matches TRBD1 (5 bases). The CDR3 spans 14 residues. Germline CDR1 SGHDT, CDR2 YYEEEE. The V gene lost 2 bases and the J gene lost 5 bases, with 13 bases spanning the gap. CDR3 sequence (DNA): TGTGCCAGCAGCTTCTTTAGGGGAGGGTATGGCTACACCTTC. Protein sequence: CASSFFRGGYGYTF.

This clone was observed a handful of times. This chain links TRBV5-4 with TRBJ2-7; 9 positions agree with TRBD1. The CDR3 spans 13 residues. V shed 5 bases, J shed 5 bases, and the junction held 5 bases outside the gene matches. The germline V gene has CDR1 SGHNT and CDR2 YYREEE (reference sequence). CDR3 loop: CASRKTGGNEQYF. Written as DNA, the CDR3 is TGTGCCAGCAGAAAGACAGGGGGTAACGAGCAGTACTTC.

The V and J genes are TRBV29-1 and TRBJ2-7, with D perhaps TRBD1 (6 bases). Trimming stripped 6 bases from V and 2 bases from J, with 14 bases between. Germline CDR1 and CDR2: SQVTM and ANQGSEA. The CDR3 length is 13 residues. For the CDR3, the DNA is TGCAGCGTCGCCAACAGGGAACCCTACGAGCAGTACTTC. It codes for CSVANREPYEQYF.

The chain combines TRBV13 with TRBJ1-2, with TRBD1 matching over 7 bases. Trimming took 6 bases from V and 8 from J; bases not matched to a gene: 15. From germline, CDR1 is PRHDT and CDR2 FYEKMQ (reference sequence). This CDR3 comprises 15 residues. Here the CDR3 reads CASSLRARGRMGYTF. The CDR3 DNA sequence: TGTGCCAGCAGTCTAAGGGCGAGGGGGCGTATGGGCTACACCTTC.

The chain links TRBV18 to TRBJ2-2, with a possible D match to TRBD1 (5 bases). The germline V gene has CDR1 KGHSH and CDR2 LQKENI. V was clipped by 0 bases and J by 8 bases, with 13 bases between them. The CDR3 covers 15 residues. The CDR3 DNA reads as TGTGCCAGCTCACCACCGGAAGGGGCGCTGGGGGAGCTGTTTTTT. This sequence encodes CASSPPEGALGELFF.

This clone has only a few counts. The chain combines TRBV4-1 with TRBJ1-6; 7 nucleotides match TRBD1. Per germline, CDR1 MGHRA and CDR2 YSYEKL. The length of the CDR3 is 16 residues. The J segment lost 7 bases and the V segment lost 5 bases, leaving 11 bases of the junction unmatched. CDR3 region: CASSGMTGLGNSPLHF. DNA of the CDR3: TGCGCCAGCAGCGGGATGACAGGGTTAGGAAATTCACCCCTCCACTTT.

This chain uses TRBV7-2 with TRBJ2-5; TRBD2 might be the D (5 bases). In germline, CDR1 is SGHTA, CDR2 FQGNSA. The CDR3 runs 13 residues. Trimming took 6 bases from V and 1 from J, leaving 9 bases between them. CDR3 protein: CASSRGSQETQYF. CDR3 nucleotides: TGTGCCAGCAGTCGAGGGTCCCAAGAGACCCAGTACTTC.

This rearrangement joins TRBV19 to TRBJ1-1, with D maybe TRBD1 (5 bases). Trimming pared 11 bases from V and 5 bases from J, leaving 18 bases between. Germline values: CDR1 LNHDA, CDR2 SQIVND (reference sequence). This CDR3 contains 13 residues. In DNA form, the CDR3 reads TGTGCCGCGTGGGGATTCGGGGGGACTGAAGCTTTCTTT. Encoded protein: CAAWGFGGTEAFF. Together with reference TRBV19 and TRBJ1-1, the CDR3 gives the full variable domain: DGGITQSPKYLFRKEGQNVTLSCEQNLNHDAMYWYRQDPGQGLRLIYYSQIVNDFQKGDIAEGYSVSREKKESFPLTVTSAQKNPTAFYLCAAWGFGGTEAFFGQGTRLTVV.

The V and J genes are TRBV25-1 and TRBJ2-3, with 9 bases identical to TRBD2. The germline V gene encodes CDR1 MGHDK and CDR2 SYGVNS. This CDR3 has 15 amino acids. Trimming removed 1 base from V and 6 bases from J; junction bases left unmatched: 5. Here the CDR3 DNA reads TGTGCCAGCAGTGAATGGGAGCGGGGGGTGGATACGCAGTATTTT. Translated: CASSEWERGVDTQYF.

CDR3 bases: TGTGCCAGCAGCGATAGCCCCGCCGGGATCCAAGAGACCCAGTACTTC. The encoded protein is CASSDSPAGIQETQYF. The chain has TRBV21-1 and TRBJ2-5; TRBD2 was called by the table and not checked on the DNA. TRBV21-1 is termed a pseudogene. The CDR3 has 16 residues.